These 10 T cell receptor beta chains came from one sample sequenced in a study of T-cell memory formation after mild COVID-19 (dated by TCRdb to about 2021). Libraries came from 5' RACE. Sequencing was carried out with an Illumina NovaSeq 6000. TCRdb reworked the public reads: Q25 trimming with fastp, MiXCR clone assembly, productive beta chains retained. Entries are consolidated by CDR3 protein sequence, retaining the most common genes and DNA. This sample has 250,000 to 300,000 distinct CDR3 sequences in its table, and about 17% of those were observed once. The top ten hold more than 20% of the sample. Sequences were obtained from PBMCs or a T cell subset sorted from them (not recorded which). These receptors all stem from a man aged 18 to 29 who had mild COVID-19 (a few samples of this study predate the infection). The sample titles of this study are shuffled in the database, so cell type and time point are left out; the donor was told from shared clones.

A few counts support this clonotype. The V and J genes are TRBV6-5 and TRBJ1-2; D perhaps matches TRBD1 (6 bases). The CDR3 is 12 residues long. Germline CDR1 and CDR2: MNHEY and SVGAGI. This chain's CDR3 is CASGAVNYGYTF. DNA for the CDR3: TGTGCATCGGGGGCAGTAAACTATGGCTACACCTTC.

This clonotype was detected ten times or more. The CDR3 loop is CASSMGLARRETQYF. The CDR3 region has the DNA TGTGCCAGCAGCATGGGACTAGCGAGAAGAGAGACCCAGTACTTC. The chain joins TRBV5-4 to TRBJ2-5; the match to TRBD2 covers 10 bases. Trimming removed 4 bases from V and 4 bases from J; junction bases left unmatched: 7. CDR1 is SGHNT and CDR2 is YYREEE in the germline V gene (reference sequence). The CDR3 has 15 residues.

V gene TRBV20-1 combines with J gene TRBJ2-7; 7 nucleotides line up with TRBD1. Germline V gives CDR1 DFQATT, CDR2 SNEGSKA (reference sequence). This CDR3 has 14 amino acids. V was pared by 5 bases and J by 2 bases, with 9 bases of the junction left unmatched. The DNA for the CDR3 is TGCAGTGCTGAGGCTAGGGGGCCCACCTACGAGCAGTACTTC. Protein sequence: CSAEARGPTYEQYF.

The chain carries TRBV7-8 and TRBJ1-2; D may be TRBD1 (6 bases). The V end was cut by 11 bases, the J end by 4 bases, with 14 bases between. The CDR3 covers 12 residues. The germline V gene has CDR1 SGHVS and CDR2 FQNEAQ. The DNA of the CDR3 is TGTGCCTCGGGGGGCGGAATCTATGGCTACACCTTC. Its translation: CASGGGIYGYTF. Full variable domain (missing parts from reference TRBV7-8 and TRBJ1-2): GAGVSQSPRYKVAKRGQDVALRCDPISGHVSLFWYQQALGQGPEFLTYFQNEAQLDKSGLPSDRFFAERPEGSVSTLKIQRTQQEDSAVYLCASGGGIYGYTFGSGTRLTVV.

This clonotype came up many times. The chain combines TRBV20-1 with TRBJ1-2; possibly TRBD1 for D (5 bases). Deletions cut 1 base from V and 1 base from J, with 10 bases between. The CDR3 contains 14 residues. CDR1 is DFQATT and CDR2 is SNEGSKA in the germline V gene (reference sequence). The CDR3 protein is CSARGGRHNYGYTF. For the CDR3, the DNA is TGCAGTGCTAGAGGGGGCAGGCATAACTATGGCTACACCTTC.

The rearrangement joins TRBV5-5 to TRBJ2-7; TRBD2 aligns across 13 bases. The CDR3 covers 17 residues. CDR1 and CDR2 (germline): SGHKS, YYEKEE (reference sequence). J lost 9 bases, V lost 4 bases, and 16 bases had no gene match. The CDR3 protein is CASSRGLAGANPGGQYV. The CDR3, as DNA: TGTGCCAGCAGCCGCGGACTAGCGGGGGCTAATCCGGGCGGGCAGTACGTC.

The rearrangement uses TRBV18 and TRBJ1-5, with TRBD1 identical over 8 bases. Germline values: CDR1 KGHSH, CDR2 LQKENI. CDR3 length equals 15 residues. J was trimmed by 1 base and V by 6 bases; bases with no gene match: 5. The CDR3 is CASSDREGSNQPQHF. The CDR3 DNA is TGTGCCAGCTCGGACAGGGAGGGAAGCAATCAGCCCCAGCATTTT. Looking up the rest from reference TRBV18 and TRBJ1-5 gives the full variable domain: NAGVMQNPRHLVRRRGQEARLRCSPMKGHSHVYWYRQLPEEGLKFMVYLQKENIIDESGMPKERFSAEFPKEGPSILRIQQVVRGDSAAYFCASSDREGSNQPQHFGDGTRLSIL.

This clonotype has a handful of counts. The chain is built from TRBV25-1 and TRBJ1-2; 7 positions agree with TRBD1. CDR3 length equals 12 residues. Germline values: CDR1 MGHDK, CDR2 SYGVNS. V was clipped by 7 bases and J by 7 bases; unmatched bases: 6. CDR3 residues: CASNRGWGGYTF. The CDR3, as DNA: TGTGCCAGCAACAGGGGCTGGGGTGGCTACACCTTC.

CDR3 nucleotides: TGTGCCAGCAGTTTAGTGGGACTAGCACGATCCACAGATACGCAGTATTTT. Amino acids: CASSLVGLARSTDTQYF. The V call is TRBV12-3 or TRBV12-4, the J call TRBJ2-3, with 9 bases fitting TRBD2. The J segment lost 2 bases and the V segment lost 1 base, leaving 7 bases of the junction unmatched. The CDR3 covers 17 residues.

The chain combines TRBV9 with TRBJ2-1; 12 positions match TRBD2. V was clipped by 3 bases and J by 6 bases; unmatched bases: 1. The CDR3 is 14 amino acids. Germline assignment: CDR1 SGDLS and CDR2 YYNGEE. The DNA of the CDR3 is TGTGCCAGCAGCGCTAGCGGGGGGGCCAATGAGCAGTTCTTC. Residues: CASSASGGANEQFF.